Described below is a single TCR beta chain sequence and its context. These data belong to a study of OX40 agonist ivuxolimab in advanced cancers. Across the whole study: Allowance was made for prior anti-PD-1, anti-PD-L1 or anti-CTLA-4 therapy, and roughly 39% had some. Three partial responders included one hepatocellular carcinoma patient and two cutaneous melanoma patients.

The data were produced by immunoSEQ multiplex PCR, yet TCRdb's version contains in-frame clones alone and is incomplete. In the table there are about 76,000 clones, 85% to 90% of which are singletons. The CDR3 has 13 residues. V was shortened by 4 bases and J by 10 bases, with 14 bases between the two germline ends. Germline CDR1 MNHEY, CDR2 SMNVEV (reference sequence). The sequence was obtained from an adult with an advanced solid tumor such as melanoma, head and neck, liver or kidney cancer. J is TRBJ1-5 and V is TRBV27; D is undetermined. The specimen comprised CD4+ or CD8+ T cells sorted from blood, sampled in a trial of the OX40 agonist ivuxolimab. CDR3 residues: CASSSISKAPQHF. The CDR3 bases are TGTGCCAGCAGTTCAATCAGTAAAGCTCCCCAGCATTTT.